What follows are 21 T cell receptor beta chains derived from one specimen sequenced in a study of Graves' ophthalmopathy and Graves' hyperthyroidism. The sequenced template was RNA, covering the TCR beta CDR3 region. An opening RT-PCR round employed HTBI primers and preceded a second-round multiplex PCR. TCRdb used MiXCR to reprocess the multiplex PCR reads, holding one entry per CDR3 protein. The data contain about 600,000 distinct CDR3 sequences, less than 45% of them singletons. The sample taken for sequencing was peripheral blood or thyroid tissue (not recorded which). These receptor sequences come from an adult man with Graves' hyperthyroidism.

Points on this clonotype: The conserved phenylalanine or tryptophan is not found at the CDR3 terminus, so this likely reflects a read error. It is unclear where the CDR3 begins or ends on the DNA, so no DNA is shown, and the CDR3 is as TCRdb lists it. The rearrangement uses TRBV13 and TRBJ2-7; the table's D call of TRBD2 was not tested on the DNA. The germline gives CDR1 PRHDT, CDR2 FYEKMQ (reference sequence). The CDR3 has 9 residues if both end residues are counted. This CDR3 reads CASSWGLAG.

The chain joins TRBV24-1 to TRBJ2-7; no clear D gene. Trimming stripped 5 bases from V and 7 bases from J, with 8 bases between. Germline V gene sequence: CDR1 KGHDR, CDR2 SFDVKD. The CDR3 extends over 11 amino acids. The CDR3 spells CATSGTGEQYF. The DNA of the CDR3 is TGTGCCACCAGTGGGACCGGGGAGCAGTACTTC.

This clonotype was found a few times. The chain uses TRBV7-2 and TRBJ2-7; D is ambiguous. The CDR3 is made up of 11 amino acids. CDR1 is SGHTA and CDR2 is FQGNSA in the germline V gene. V lost 5 bases, J lost 7 bases, and 9 bases lay in between. The CDR3: CASSPRGEQYF. The CDR3 DNA follows: TGTGCCAGCAGCCCACGCGGAGAGCAGTACTTC.

This clonotype was detected only once. The CDR3 ends on some other residue instead of the conserved phenylalanine or tryptophan, so this is likely a read error. Because the CDR3's place on the DNA is in doubt, the DNA is left out and the CDR3 is given as listed by TCRdb. The CDR3 protein is CASSYGRNT. The genes are TRBV9 and TRBJ2-5; no check of the table's D call, TRBD2, against the DNA was made. Germline values: CDR1 SGDLS, CDR2 YYNGEE. The CDR3 is 9 amino acids in total, end residues counted.

This clonotype was counted at least ten times. J is TRBJ2-7 and V is TRBV7-3, with 9 bases matching TRBD2. The junction had 3 bases not matched to a gene; V was cut back by 2 bases and J by 1 base. CDR3 length equals 15 residues. Per germline, CDR1 SGHTA and CDR2 FQGTGA. The CDR3 sequence is CASSLSSGKSYEQYF. CDR3 nucleotide sequence: TGTGCCAGCAGCTTATCTAGCGGGAAGTCCTACGAGCAGTACTTC.

A word on this clonotype: The junction differs from germline at one of its ends, possibly a read error. The J gene is TRBJ1-4, the V gene TRBV5-1; possible D gene TRBD1, 5 bases. The CDR3 runs to 14 residues. Germline V CDR1 and CDR2: SGHRS, YFSETQ. The DNA for the CDR3 is TGTGCCAGCAGCGGCGAACAGGTAACTGAAAAACTGTTTTTT. Translation: CASSGEQVTEKLFF. The complete variable domain, with remaining parts taken from reference TRBV5-1 and TRBJ1-4, reads KAGVTQTPRYLIKTRGQQVTLSCSPISGHRSVSWYQQTPGQGLQFLFEYFSETQRNKGNFPGRFSGRQFSNSRSEMNVSTLELGDSALYLCASSGEQVTEKLFFGSGTQLSVL.

This clonotype was counted many times. The CDR3 protein is CASSVTGGAFGYTF. The DNA of the CDR3 is TGTGCCAGCAGTGTCACAGGGGGCGCGTTTGGCTACACCTTC. The J gene is TRBJ1-2, the V gene TRBV25-1; 9 bases fit TRBD1. After removal of 4 bases from V and 7 bases from J, the junction contained 7 bases not matched to a gene. The CDR3 runs 14 residues. CDR1 is MGHDK and CDR2 is SYGVNS in the germline V gene.

The chain recombines TRBV4-3 with TRBJ1-1; 9 bases align to TRBD1. The V and J ends lost 3 bases and 4 bases, in that order; junction bases with no gene match: 6. The CDR3 runs to 15 residues. Germline CDR1 LGHNA, CDR2 YSLEER. The CDR3 coding sequence is TGCGCCAGCAGCCACCGACAGGGGGGTGGCACTGAAGCTTTCTTT. The encoded protein is CASSHRQGGGTEAFF.

The table lists this clonotype with many counts. The chain has TRBV4-1 and TRBJ1-5; D is unclear. Germline values: CDR1 MGHRA, CDR2 YSYEKL. CDR3 length: 15 amino acids. Between the trimmed V and J ends, which lost 0 bases and 3 bases, there was a span of 9 bases. The DNA for the CDR3 is TGCGCCAGCAGCCAAGACTTCGCCCTCAATCAGCCCCAGCATTTT. Its protein is CASSQDFALNQPQHF.

The table lists this clonotype with many counts. V is TRBV9 and J is TRBJ1-2, with 7 bases that match TRBD1. The trim removed 3 bases at V and 8 bases at J, leaving 10 bases unmatched. Germline CDR1 SGDLS, CDR2 YYNGEE. The CDR3 extends over 14 amino acids. Here the CDR3 DNA reads TGTGCCAGCAGCGCAAAGACAGGGAAATGGGGCTACACCTTC. The encoded protein is CASSAKTGKWGYTF. Drawing the rest from reference TRBV9 and TRBJ1-2, the complete variable domain is DSGVTQTPKHLITATGQRVTLRCSPRSGDLSVYWYQQSLDQGLQFLIQYYNGEERAKGNILERFSAQQFPDLHSELNLSSLELGDSALYFCASSAKTGKWGYTFGSGTRLTVV.

This clonotype was seen repeatedly, ten times or more. The chain employs TRBV11-2 and TRBJ1-2; D is ambiguous. V lost 2 bases and J lost 4, with 20 bases in between. Looked up from germline, CDR1 is SGHAT and CDR2 is FQNNGV. CDR3 length: 17 amino acids. CDR3 DNA sequence: TGTGCCAGCAGCTTACTGCGCCAGACCCCGCGGGGCTATGGCTACACCTTC. It is translated as CASSLLRQTPRGYGYTF.

This clonotype came up a few times. The V gene is TRBV5-1, the J gene TRBJ1-3, with 8 bases lining up with TRBD1. J lost 0 bases, V lost 6 bases, and 5 bases had no gene match. CDR1 and CDR2 (germline): SGHRS, YFSETQ. The CDR3 sequence is 15 residues long. In nucleotides, the CDR3 is TGCGCCAGCACTGCAGGGGGCTACTCTGGAAACACCATATATTTT. It encodes CASTAGGYSGNTIYF.

This chain uses TRBV9 with TRBJ2-7; possibly TRBD1 for D (5 bases). V lost 3 bases, J lost 1 base, and 11 bases lay in between. Germline-derived CDR1 and CDR2 are SGDLS and YYNGEE. The CDR3 contains 14 residues. In nucleotides, the CDR3 is TGTGCCAGCAGCGCAACTGACAGTTCCTACGAGCAGTACTTC. It codes for CASSATDSSYEQYF.

This clonotype was recorded a few times. The chain joins TRBV24-1 to TRBJ2-7; TRBD2 agrees at 15 bases. CDR3 length: 17 amino acids. Per germline, CDR1 KGHDR and CDR2 SFDVKD. The V segment lost 3 bases and the J segment 6 bases; nucleotides outside the gene matches: 8. CDR3 residues: CATSDGTSGRPSSEQYF. The DNA of the CDR3 is TGTGCCACCAGTGATGGGACTAGCGGGAGGCCCTCTTCCGAGCAGTACTTC.

As concerns this clonotype: This may be a read error, as it is one base from a much larger clone. V gene TRBV6-1 combines with J gene TRBJ2-7, with D tentatively TRBD1 (6 bases). Germline values: CDR1 MNHNS, CDR2 SASEGT. The CDR3 loop spans 14 amino acids. The CDR3 spells CASITPRGTYERYF. The CDR3 DNA follows: TGTGCCAGCATCACTCCCAGGGGAACCTACGAGCGGTACTTC.

J is TRBJ2-5 and V is TRBV12-3 or TRBV12-4; D perhaps matches TRBD2 (6 bases). This CDR3 has 11 residues. The germline V and J ends were trimmed by 10 bases and 4 bases, with 10 bases remaining between them. CDR3 nucleotide sequence: TGTGCCACCGCGGGGCCAGAGACCCAGTACTTC. Its protein product is CATAGPETQYF.

The rearrangement uses TRBV7-2 and TRBJ2-3, with TRBD2 matching over 7 bases. Trimming removed 1 base from V and 1 base from J; junction bases left unmatched: 5. CDR1 and CDR2 from the germline V gene are SGHTA and FQGNSA. This CDR3 region has 16 residues. CDR3 region: CASSLELAGGTDTQYF. The CDR3 bases are TGTGCCAGCAGCTTAGAGCTTGCGGGAGGCACAGATACGCAGTATTTT.

The sample holds one count of this clonotype. The rearrangement uses TRBV20-1 and TRBJ1-5; the match to TRBD1 covers 8 bases. Germline CDR1 is DFQATT and CDR2 is SNEGSKA (reference sequence). J gave up 6 bases and V 6 bases, and 19 bases lay outside the gene matches. This CDR3 contains 17 residues. The CDR3 is CSASSRGQGAPSQPQHF. The DNA of the CDR3 is TGCAGTGCCAGCTCTCGTGGTCAGGGGGCGCCAAGTCAGCCCCAGCATTTT.

The V and J genes are TRBV24-1 and TRBJ2-6; 7 bases are shared with TRBD1. V lost 4 bases, J lost 3 bases, and 8 bases stayed unmatched. This CDR3 has 17 residues. The germline gives CDR1 KGHDR, CDR2 SFDVKD. CDR3 DNA: TGTGCCACCAGTGACGCTACAGGGGTAGGTGGGGCCAACGTCCTGACTTTC. This encodes CATSDATGVGGANVLTF.

The chain uses TRBV5-1 and TRBJ1-6, with 9 nucleotides matching TRBD1. Germline values: CDR1 SGHRS, CDR2 YFSETQ. V lost 1 base and J lost 10; bases outside the gene matches: 6. The CDR3 covers 15 residues. The CDR3 loop is CASSLKQGAGSPLHF. CDR3 coding DNA: TGCGCCAGCAGCTTGAAACAGGGGGCTGGATCACCCCTCCACTTT.

A remark on this clonotype: The junction does not match germline at one end; this may be a read error. The chain employs TRBV19 and TRBJ2-7, with D unclear. The CDR3 has 11 residues. CDR1 and CDR2 from the germline V gene are LNHDA and SQIVND (reference sequence). The CDR3 coding sequence is TGTGCCAGCAGCCGTTCCTACGAGCAGTGCTTC. Protein sequence: CASSRSYEQCF.